The clone carrying this T cell receptor (beta chain) was seen a handful of times. The sample belongs to a study of T-cell reconstitution after alpha-beta-depleted transplantation in children. As it was prepared, the TCRbeta library received unique molecular identifiers. TCRdb re-called the PCR reads with MiXCR, one entry per CDR3 protein. The table lists about 480,000 distinct CDR3 sequences, approximately 13% of them singletons, with about 6% in the top ten. The CDR3 spans 15 residues. Trimming stripped 2 bases from V and 1 base from J, with 11 bases between. CDR1 is SGHKS and CDR2 is YYEKEE in the germline V gene (reference sequence).

This clonotype was sampled from a human donor who donated a stem cell graft to a child with combined immunodeficiency. The input for sequencing was PBMCs from the stem cell graft donor, taken from the stem cell graft. The chain recombines TRBV5-5 with TRBJ2-3; D is uncertain. For the CDR3, the DNA is TGTGCCAGCAGCTTTACGGAAAGACGCACAGATACGCAGTATTTT. It specifies CASSFTERRTDTQYF. Using reference TRBV5-5 and TRBJ2-3 for the parts outside the CDR3, the full variable domain is DAGVTQSPTHLIKTRGQQVTLRCSPISGHKSVSWYQQVLGQGPQFIFQYYEKEERGRGNFPDRFSARQFPNYSSELNVNALLLGDSALYLCASSFTERRTDTQYFGPGTRLTVL.